This is a list of T cell receptor beta chains from one sample in a study of T cell repertoires in cytomegalovirus infection. TCRdb processed the reads anew with MiXCR; each CDR3 protein has one entry. The sample has roughly 500,000 distinct CDR3 sequences, more than 30% seen once. No antigen has been assigned to these receptors. Sequencing used cultured PBMCs, obtained from culture after CMV antigen stimulation. All receptors derive from a human donor in good health (CMV status not recorded). Some clones in this sample may be carry-over from other donors' samples. The CDR3 runs from the conserved cysteine through the conserved F or W.

j_call v_call cdr3_aa
TRBJ1-2 TRBV4-1 CASSQMNDYGYTF
TRBJ2-7 TRBV27 CASSLSVGSSYEQYF
TRBJ2-5 TRBV7-2 CASSSLWGQETQYF
TRBJ2-7 TRBV12-3/TRBV12-4 CASSAVGGPSSYEQYF
TRBJ2-2 TRBV11-3 CASSPGRSNTGELFF
TRBJ1-5 TRBV19 CASIPGQQENQPQHF
TRBJ2-6 TRBV4-3 CASSQDQGAGGANVLTF
TRBJ2-5 TRBV12-3/TRBV12-4 CASSLVRQLYQETQYF
TRBJ2-1 TRBV6-5 CASSYVGGAPNEQFF
TRBJ2-5 TRBV7-2 CASSSRDSQYF
TRBJ2-5 TRBV29-1 CSARLAGGETQYF
TRBJ2-3 TRBV10-3 CAISESRAGVLPDTQYF
TRBJ1-5 TRBV6-5 CASSYRQRDQPQHF
TRBJ1-2 TRBV12-3/TRBV12-4 CASTPLWGPYGYTF
TRBJ2-3 TRBV6-5 CASSYGLGVSTDTQYF
TRBJ1-1 TRBV19 CASSFPAGWNTEAFF
TRBJ2-2 TRBV6-5 CASRRVAGELFF
TRBJ2-2 TRBV7-2 CASSGNQNPGLARTGELFF
TRBJ2-2 TRBV12-3/TRBV12-4 CASGPGTGELFF
TRBJ1-2 TRBV10-3 CAISEGPGDGYTF
TRBJ2-7 TRBV7-2 CASSLGAGLDYEQYF
TRBJ2-3 TRBV4-3 CASSQVGTAGNTQYF
TRBJ1-1 TRBV9 CASSVGVGAHTEAFF
TRBJ2-2 TRBV6-1 CASRLGRTGELFF
TRBJ2-1 TRBV11-3 CASSLSSGNHNEQFF
TRBJ2-1 TRBV27 CASNLLASGYNEQFF
TRBJ1-1 TRBV12-3/TRBV12-4 CASSQDRIRKAFF
TRBJ2-7 TRBV11-2 CASSPAGLAGGSEQYF
TRBJ2-5 TRBV12-3/TRBV12-4 CASTSRANQETQYF
TRBJ2-7 TRBV7-2 CASSLDRDLAYEQYF
TRBJ2-1 TRBV5-6 CASSLRPLTYNEQFF
TRBJ2-2 TRBV7-8 CASSLLTANTGELFF
TRBJ1-2 TRBV2 CASSEGRNHGYTF
TRBJ2-5 TRBV27 CASSPQVGTGGQETQYF
TRBJ2-2 TRBV7-6 CASSLAGGPSSELFF
TRBJ1-5 TRBV6-2/TRBV6-3 CASRGGGGRNQPQHF
TRBJ2-1 TRBV9 CASSHRTSVYPGEQFF
TRBJ2-1 TRBV10-3 CAISTGTSGRDEQFF
TRBJ1-2 TRBV29-1 CSVSTGTGFNYGYTF
TRBJ1-1 TRBV6-2/TRBV6-3 CASSYSGPGLNTEAFF
TRBJ2-5 TRBV7-8 CASSLARLAGALGEETQYF
TRBJ2-5 TRBV5-6 CASSRLQGKETQYF
TRBJ2-7 TRBV19 CASTKHGDNEQYF
TRBJ2-7 TRBV30 CAWSASGLSYEQYF
TRBJ1-5 TRBV12-3/TRBV12-4 CASSLAGGYGNQPQHF